Below, 5 T cell receptor beta chains from the same sample are listed, as sequenced in a study of cytomegalovirus exposure and HLA in healthy donors. The primer mix had 60 Vbeta and 13 Jbeta primers. The protocol was immunoSEQ multiplex PCR, while the TCRdb copy is restricted to in-frame clones and leaves out a portion. The sample carries around 170,000 clones, around four fifths recorded once. The sequenced sample consisted of PBMCs. The receptors derive from a woman aged 18-35 years in good health and CMV-seronegative.

The CDR3 coding sequence is TGTGCCAGCAGTTTGGGGACTAGCGGGGGGGCCCCAGATACGCAGTATTTT. This encodes CASSLGTSGGAPDTQYF. V is TRBV27 and J is TRBJ2-3; 16 bases agree with TRBD2. This CDR3 region has 17 residues. V lost 3 bases to trimming and J lost 4 bases; unmatched junction nucleotides: 4. Per the germline V gene, CDR1 is MNHEY and CDR2 is SMNVEV (reference sequence).

The rearrangement joins TRBV28 to TRBJ2-5, with 7 bases that match TRBD1. The germline gives CDR1 MDHEN, CDR2 SYDVKM. The CDR3 extends over 13 amino acids. The trim removed 5 bases at V and 7 bases at J, leaving 7 bases unmatched. The CDR3 region has the DNA TGTGCCAGCAGTCGGACAGGCCCTGGGACCCAGTACTTC. It yields the protein CASSRTGPGTQYF.

This chain joins TRBV7-2 and TRBJ2-4, with 15 bases matching TRBD2. The CDR3 runs to 17 residues. V dropped 1 base and J dropped 7; count of bases not matched to a gene: 5. Looked up from germline, CDR1 is SGHTA and CDR2 is FQGNSA. The CDR3 loop is CASSLGGLAGGLNIQYF. The CDR3 nucleotides read TGTGCCAGCAGCTTAGGGGGACTAGCGGGAGGATTGAACATTCAGTACTTC.

The chain combines TRBV27 with TRBJ2-1, with 13 bases that match TRBD2. CDR1 is MNHEY, CDR2 SMNVEV, per germline (reference sequence). The CDR3 has 18 residues. The trim removed 6 bases at V and 1 base at J, leaving 9 bases unmatched. The CDR3 loop reads CASSRGTSGTFSYNEQFF. The CDR3 region has the DNA TGTGCCAGCAGCCGTGGGACTAGCGGGACCTTTTCCTACAATGAGCAGTTCTTC.

The rearrangement uses TRBV9 and TRBJ2-1; TRBD2 aligns across 9 bases. The CDR3 extends over 13 amino acids. The V gene's germline CDR1 is SGDLS and CDR2 YYNGEE. After removal of 0 bases from V and 9 bases from J, the junction contained 1 base not matched to a gene. CDR3 nucleotide sequence: TGTGCCAGCAGCGTAGCAGCGGGAGGTGAGCAGTTCTTC. Its translation: CASSVAAGGEQFF.